The 17 T cell receptor beta chains below come from one sample, sequenced in a study of Graves' ophthalmopathy and Graves' hyperthyroidism. Researchers took RNA transcripts and amplified TCR beta CDR3 regions from them. First-round RT-PCR relied on HTBI primers, and a second-round multiplex PCR came next. TCRdb reprocessed the multiplex PCR reads via MiXCR and lists one record per CDR3 protein. Found here are approximately 210,000 distinct CDR3 sequences, 20% to 25% of them singletons; the top ten hold approximately 39%. The material sequenced was peripheral blood. Source of these receptors: a woman aged 50 to 60 with Graves' ophthalmopathy.

This clonotype was detected many times. This chain uses TRBV19 with TRBJ2-7; TRBD2 aligns across 11 bases. The CDR3 contains 17 residues. The V gene end was trimmed by 5 bases and the J gene end by 1 base; junction bases not matched to a gene: 10. The V gene's germline CDR1 is LNHDA and CDR2 SQIVND (reference sequence). CDR3 residues: CASSAVAGGFISYEQYF. As DNA, the CDR3 is TGTGCCAGTAGTGCCGTAGCGGGAGGGTTTATTTCCTACGAGCAGTACTTC.

In this sample, this clonotype turned up once. A read error may be the cause here, since a much bigger clone is one base away. CDR3 coding DNA: TGCAGTGCCCTTCCTACGGCGGGATTCGCCAAAAACATTCAGTACTTC. Translation gives CSALPTAGFAKNIQYF. The chain is built from TRBV20-1 and TRBJ2-4, with a weak D call TRBD2 (6 bases). V was clipped by 6 bases and J by 1 base, with 19 bases between them. The germline CDR1 and CDR2 sequences are DFQATT and SNEGSKA (reference sequence). This CDR3 has 16 residues.

This clonotype was counted between two and nine times. The chain couples TRBV27 to TRBJ2-5, with TRBD1 matching over 7 bases. The V and J ends lost 3 bases and 5 bases, in that order; junction bases with no gene match: 3. Germline values: CDR1 MNHEY, CDR2 SMNVEV (reference sequence). CDR3 length: 13 residues. The CDR3 nucleotides read TGTGCCAGCAGTTTCCCGACAGGGGAGACCCAGTACTTC. Translated: CASSFPTGETQYF.

This clonotype was detected many times. The chain is built from TRBV28 and TRBJ2-7; 9 bases fit TRBD1. V was pared by 4 bases and J by 2 bases, with 9 bases of the junction left unmatched. Germline V lookup: CDR1 MDHEN, CDR2 SYDVKM. This CDR3 spans 16 amino acids. CDR3 residues: CASSSGQGATAYEQYF. The CDR3 DNA reads as TGTGCCAGCAGTTCGGGACAGGGAGCCACTGCCTACGAGCAGTACTTC.

This clonotype was recorded at least ten times. The genes are TRBV3-1 and TRBJ1-6, with 8 bases identical to TRBD1. J was trimmed by 8 bases and V by 7 bases; bases with no gene match: 7. The germline CDR1 and CDR2 sequences are LGHDT and YNNKEL (reference sequence). The CDR3 sequence is 14 residues long. The DNA of the CDR3 is TGTGCCAGCACCTGGACAGGGTCAGATTCACCCCTCCACTTT. Translated, it gives CASTWTGSDSPLHF.

This clonotype was recorded many times. The rearrangement uses TRBV11-2 and TRBJ2-4; D could derive from TRBD1 or TRBD2 (5 bases each). Germline loops: CDR1 SGHAT, CDR2 FQNNGV. This CDR3 contains 15 residues. Trimming removed 5 bases from V and 0 bases from J, with 11 bases in between. In nucleotides, the CDR3 is TGTGCCAGCAGCACCGGGGCACTAGCCAAAAACATTCAGTACTTC. Protein product: CASSTGALAKNIQYF.

This clonotype was detected ten times or more. CDR3 DNA sequence: TGTGCCACCAGATCGACAGGGCCTGAAGCTTTCTTT. Translation gives CATRSTGPEAFF. The V and J genes are TRBV24-1 and TRBJ1-1, with 7 bases fitting TRBD1. Germline CDR1 and CDR2: KGHDR and SFDVKD. The V segment lost 7 bases and the J segment 6 bases; nucleotides outside the gene matches: 4. This CDR3 comprises 12 residues.

This clonotype has more than one count but fewer than ten. This rearrangement joins TRBV6-1 to TRBJ2-6; D is unclear. This CDR3 contains 15 residues. Looked up from germline, CDR1 is MNHNS and CDR2 is SASEGT. Trimming took 7 bases from V and 0 from J, leaving 10 bases between them. In DNA, the CDR3 is TGTGCCAGCACCCAGTGGGACTCTGGGGCCAACGTCCTGACTTTC. Protein product: CASTQWDSGANVLTF.

J is TRBJ2-2 and V is TRBV4-2, with a possible D match to TRBD2 (5 bases). The germline V and J ends were trimmed by 1 base and 0 bases, with 24 bases remaining between them. Per germline, CDR1 LGHNA and CDR2 YNFKEQ. This CDR3 comprises 21 residues. The CDR3 DNA follows: TGTGCCAGCAGCCAAGGAGTTATCGTCAGCGGTCCGTTCGCGAACACCGGGGAGCTGTTTTTT. Translating gives CASSQGVIVSGPFANTGELFF.

The chain has TRBV20-1 and TRBJ1-1, with 7 bases that match TRBD1. The CDR3 has 14 amino acids. With V trimmed by 1 base and J by 4 bases, 6 bases remained unmatched. Germline V CDR1 and CDR2: DFQATT, SNEGSKA (reference sequence). The CDR3 coding sequence is TGCAGTGCTAGAGTCCGGGACAGCTTCACTGAAGCTTTCTTT. Translating gives CSARVRDSFTEAFF.

The chain recombines TRBV20-1 with TRBJ1-2; D remains unclear. Trimming left V 0 bases short and J 2 bases short, with 16 bases between. The CDR3 has 16 amino acids. The germline CDR1 and CDR2 sequences are DFQATT and SNEGSKA (reference sequence). The CDR3 coding sequence is TGCAGTGCTAGAGATTTGGTGAGGAGCGCCAACTATGGCTACACCTTC. Protein sequence: CSARDLVRSANYGYTF.

In this sample, this clonotype turned up many times. The chain links TRBV7-2 to TRBJ2-5; either TRBD1 or TRBD2 may supply D (5 bases each). Germline V CDR1 and CDR2: SGHTA, FQGNSA. The V and J ends lost 1 base and 5 bases respectively, with 14 bases between them. The CDR3 contains 15 residues. CDR3 sequence (DNA): TGTGCCAGCAGCTTAGGGTCGAGGGGAGCGGAGACCCAGTACTTC. Its translation is CASSLGSRGAETQYF.

This clonotype came up many times. The chain couples TRBV28 to TRBJ2-7; D may be TRBD1 or TRBD2 (6 bases each). The CDR3 extends over 15 amino acids. Germline assignment: CDR1 MDHEN and CDR2 SYDVKM. The V gene lost 7 bases and the J gene lost 0 bases, with 16 bases spanning the gap. CDR3 residues: CASTASPGASYEQYF. The CDR3 DNA is TGTGCCAGCACCGCAAGTCCGGGGGCCTCCTACGAGCAGTACTTC.

In this sample, this clonotype turned up many times. The chain couples TRBV7-2 to TRBJ2-5; D call uncertain. Germline CDR1 SGHTA, CDR2 FQGNSA. The germline V and J ends were trimmed by 5 bases and 4 bases, with 11 bases remaining between them. This CDR3 comprises 13 residues. The CDR3 DNA reads as TGTGCCAGCAGCCCAAACCTCGGAGAGACCCAGTACTTC. The encoded protein is CASSPNLGETQYF.

There are many counts of this clonotype. V gene TRBV20-1 combines with J gene TRBJ2-7; 7 nucleotides line up with TRBD2. J was trimmed by 1 base and V by 6 bases; bases with no gene match: 18. Germline V gene lookup returns CDR1 DFQATT and CDR2 SNEGSKA (reference sequence). This CDR3 has 17 residues. This chain's CDR3 is CSAMIPFGRENSYEQYF. The CDR3 DNA sequence: TGCAGTGCGATGATTCCGTTCGGGCGGGAGAATTCCTACGAGCAGTACTTC.

This clonotype came up many times. The rearrangement joins TRBV5-1 to TRBJ1-2; perhaps TRBD1 as D (6 bases). The V gene's germline CDR1 is SGHRS and CDR2 YFSETQ. V lost 4 bases, J lost 8 bases, and 18 bases lay in between. The CDR3 is 14 amino acids. CDR3 sequence: CASSPRGGAVGYTF. CDR3 nucleotides: TGCGCCAGCAGCCCGCGAGGGGGGGCGGTGGGCTACACCTTC.

The rearrangement links TRBV12-3 or TRBV12-4 to TRBJ2-7; 9 bases line up with TRBD1. CDR3 length: 15 amino acids. Trimming took 5 bases from V and 6 from J; bases not matched to a gene: 11. The CDR3 loop reads CASSLGQGLVLEQYF. The CDR3 DNA reads as TGTGCCAGCAGTCTGGGACAGGGACTCGTTCTCGAGCAGTACTTC.